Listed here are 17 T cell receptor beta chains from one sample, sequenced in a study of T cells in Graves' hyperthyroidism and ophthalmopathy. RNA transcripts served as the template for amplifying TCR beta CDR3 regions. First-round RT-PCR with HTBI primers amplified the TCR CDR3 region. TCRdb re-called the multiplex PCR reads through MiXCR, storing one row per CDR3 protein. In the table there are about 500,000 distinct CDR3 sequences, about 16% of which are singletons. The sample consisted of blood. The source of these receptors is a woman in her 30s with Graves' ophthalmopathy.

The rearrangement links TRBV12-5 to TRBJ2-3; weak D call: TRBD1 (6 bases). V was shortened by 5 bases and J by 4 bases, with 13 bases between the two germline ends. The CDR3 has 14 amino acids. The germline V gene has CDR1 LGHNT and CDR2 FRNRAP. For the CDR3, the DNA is TGTGCTAGTGGTCCTCGGGACATTGCAGATACGCAGTATTTT. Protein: CASGPRDIADTQYF.

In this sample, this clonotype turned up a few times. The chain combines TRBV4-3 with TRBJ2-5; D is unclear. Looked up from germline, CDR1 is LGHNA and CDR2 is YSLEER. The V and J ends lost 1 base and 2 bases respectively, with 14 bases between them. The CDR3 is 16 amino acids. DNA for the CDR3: TGCGCCAGCAGCCAAGGCCCTTCCAGGAGACAAGAGACCCAGTACTTC. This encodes CASSQGPSRRQETQYF.

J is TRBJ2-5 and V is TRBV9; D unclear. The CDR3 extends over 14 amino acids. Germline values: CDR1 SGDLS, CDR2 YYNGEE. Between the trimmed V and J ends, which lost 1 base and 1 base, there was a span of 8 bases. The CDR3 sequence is CASSVSGPQETQYF. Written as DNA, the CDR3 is TGTGCCAGCAGCGTATCCGGACCCCAAGAGACCCAGTACTTC.

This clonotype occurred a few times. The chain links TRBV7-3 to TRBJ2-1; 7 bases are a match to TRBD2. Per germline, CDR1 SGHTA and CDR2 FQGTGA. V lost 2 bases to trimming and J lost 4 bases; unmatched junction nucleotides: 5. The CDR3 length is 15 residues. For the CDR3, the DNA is TGTGCCAGCAGCTTACGGAGCGGGACGTACAATGAGCAGTTCTTC. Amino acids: CASSLRSGTYNEQFF.

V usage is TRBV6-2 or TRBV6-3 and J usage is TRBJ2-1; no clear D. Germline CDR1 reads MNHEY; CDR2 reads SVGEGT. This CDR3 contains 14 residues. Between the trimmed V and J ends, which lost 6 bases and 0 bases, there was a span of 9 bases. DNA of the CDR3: TGTGCCAGCAGCGATGAAGGCTCCTACAATGAGCAGTTCTTC. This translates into CASSDEGSYNEQFF.

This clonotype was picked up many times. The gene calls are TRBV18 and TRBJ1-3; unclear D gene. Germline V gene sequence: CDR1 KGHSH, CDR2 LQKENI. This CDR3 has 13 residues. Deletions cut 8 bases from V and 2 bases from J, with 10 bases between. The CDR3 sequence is CASTFRAGNTIYF. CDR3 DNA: TGTGCCAGCACGTTTCGGGCTGGAAACACCATATATTTT.

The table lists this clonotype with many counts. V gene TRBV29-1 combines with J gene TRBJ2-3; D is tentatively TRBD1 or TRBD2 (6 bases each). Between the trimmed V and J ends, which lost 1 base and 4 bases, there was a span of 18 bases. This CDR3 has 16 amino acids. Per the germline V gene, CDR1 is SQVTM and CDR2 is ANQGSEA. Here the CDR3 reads CSVEGGRGGTSDTQYF. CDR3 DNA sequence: TGCAGCGTTGAAGGGGGGAGAGGGGGGACATCAGATACGCAGTATTTT.

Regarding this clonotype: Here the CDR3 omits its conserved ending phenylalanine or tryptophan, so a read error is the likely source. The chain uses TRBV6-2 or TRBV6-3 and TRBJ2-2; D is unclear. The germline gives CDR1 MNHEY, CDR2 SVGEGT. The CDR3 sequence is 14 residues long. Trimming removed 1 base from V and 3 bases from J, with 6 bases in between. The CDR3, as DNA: TGTGCCAGCAGTTACTACAAGTACACCGGGGAGCTGTTTCTT. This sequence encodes CASSYYKYTGELFL.

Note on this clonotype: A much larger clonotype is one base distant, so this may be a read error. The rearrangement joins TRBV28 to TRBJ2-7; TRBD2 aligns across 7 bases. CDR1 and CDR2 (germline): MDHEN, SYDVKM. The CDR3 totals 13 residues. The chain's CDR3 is CASMRESSYEQCF. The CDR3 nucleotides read TGTGCCAGCATGCGGGAGAGCTCCTACGAGCAGTGCTTC.

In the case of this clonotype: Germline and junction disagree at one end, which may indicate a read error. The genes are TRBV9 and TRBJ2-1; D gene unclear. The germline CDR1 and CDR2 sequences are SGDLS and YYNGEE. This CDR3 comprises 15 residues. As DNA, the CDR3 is TGTGCCAGCAGCGCCGAATACGCCTCCGACAATGAGCAGTTCTTC. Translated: CASSAEYASDNEQFF.

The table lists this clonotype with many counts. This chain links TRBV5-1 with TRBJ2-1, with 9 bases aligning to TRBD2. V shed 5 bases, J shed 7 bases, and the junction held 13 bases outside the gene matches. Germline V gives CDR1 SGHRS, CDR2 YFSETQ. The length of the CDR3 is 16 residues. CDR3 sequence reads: CASRSRIAGVGNEQFF. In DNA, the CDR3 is TGCGCCAGCAGGTCCAGAATAGCGGGAGTCGGTAATGAGCAGTTCTTC. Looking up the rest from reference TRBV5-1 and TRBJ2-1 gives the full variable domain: KAGVTQTPRYLIKTRGQQVTLSCSPISGHRSVSWYQQTPGQGLQFLFEYFSETQRNKGNFPGRFSGRQFSNSRSEMNVSTLELGDSALYLCASRSRIAGVGNEQFFGPGTRLTVL.

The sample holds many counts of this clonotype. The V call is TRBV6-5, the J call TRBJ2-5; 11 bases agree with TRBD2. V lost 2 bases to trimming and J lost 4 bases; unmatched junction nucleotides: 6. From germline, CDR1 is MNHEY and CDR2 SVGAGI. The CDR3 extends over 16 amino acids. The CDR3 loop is CASSYESGTSGETQYF. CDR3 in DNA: TGTGCCAGCAGTTACGAGTCCGGGACTAGCGGAGAGACCCAGTACTTC.

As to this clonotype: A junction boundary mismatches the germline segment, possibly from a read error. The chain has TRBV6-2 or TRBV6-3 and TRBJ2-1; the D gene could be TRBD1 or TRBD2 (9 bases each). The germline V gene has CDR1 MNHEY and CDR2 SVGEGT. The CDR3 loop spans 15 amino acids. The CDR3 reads CACSYSASGTGEQFF. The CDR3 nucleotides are TGTGCCTGCAGTTACTCGGCTAGCGGGACAGGGGAGCAGTTCTTC.

CDR3 sequence (DNA): TGTGCCAGCAGCCGAAAAGGTGGTCCTGGGGCCAACGTCCTGACTTTC. As protein: CASSRKGGPGANVLTF. V usage is TRBV6-1 and J usage is TRBJ2-6, with D hard to call. In germline, CDR1 is MNHNS, CDR2 SASEGT. V gave up 6 bases and J gave up 2 bases, with 14 bases separating them. The CDR3 has 16 residues.

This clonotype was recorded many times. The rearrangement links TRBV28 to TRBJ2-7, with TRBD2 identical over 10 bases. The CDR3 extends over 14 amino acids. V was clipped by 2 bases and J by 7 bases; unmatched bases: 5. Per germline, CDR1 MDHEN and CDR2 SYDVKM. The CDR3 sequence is CASSLASGSWEQYF. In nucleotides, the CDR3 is TGTGCCAGCAGTTTAGCTAGCGGGAGTTGGGAGCAGTACTTC.

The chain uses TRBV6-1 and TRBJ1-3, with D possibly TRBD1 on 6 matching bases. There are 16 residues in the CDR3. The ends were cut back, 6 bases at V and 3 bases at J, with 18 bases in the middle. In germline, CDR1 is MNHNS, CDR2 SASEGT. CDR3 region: CASRTGTHAIGNTIYF. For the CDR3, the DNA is TGTGCCAGCAGGACCGGGACACACGCTATTGGAAACACCATATATTTT.

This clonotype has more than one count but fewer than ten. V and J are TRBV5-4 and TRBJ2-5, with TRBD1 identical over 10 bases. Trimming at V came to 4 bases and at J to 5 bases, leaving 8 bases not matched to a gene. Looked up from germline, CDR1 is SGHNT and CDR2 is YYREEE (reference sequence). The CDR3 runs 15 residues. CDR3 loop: CASSRGQGEWETQYF. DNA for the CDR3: TGTGCCAGCAGCCGTGGACAGGGGGAGTGGGAGACCCAGTACTTC.